These 10 T cell receptor beta chains were sequenced from one sample in a study of regulatory T cells in long-lasting Graves disease (dated by TCRdb to about 2021). The library came from multiplex PCR. Sequencing took place on an Illumina HiSeq 4000. TCR beta libraries were built with iRepertoire HTBI primers and Arm-PCR amplification of CDR3 regions. Through fastp at Q25 and MiXCR, TCRdb rebuilt clones from the public reads, retaining in-frame beta chains. CDR3 protein sequences are deduplicated, and each keeps its most common genes and DNA. The sample table lists 700,000 or so distinct CDR3 sequences, 25% to 30% of them with a count of one. The top ten clones comprise around 40% of the sample. This sample's time point label indicates: persistent/refractory GD, antithyroid drugs over 5 years with positive TRAb. For both TCR sequencing and RNA sequencing, RNA was extracted from PBMCs in TRIzol. This specimen consisted of peripheral blood mononuclear cells (PBMCs), obtained when the disease was refractory, from a patient treated with antithyroid drugs. Every receptor here comes from a female donor with Graves disease.

J is TRBJ1-1 and V is TRBV13, with TRBD1 as a possible D gene (6 bases). This CDR3 has 14 residues. Germline values: CDR1 PRHDT, CDR2 FYEKMQ (reference sequence). Deletions cut 5 bases from V and 10 bases from J, with 20 bases between. The CDR3 DNA reads TGTGCCAGCAGCGATCTTGGGGGCCTGAGTGGAGCTTTCTTT. Amino acid sequence: CASSDLGGLSGAFF.

The chain is built from TRBV18 and TRBJ2-2; D perhaps matches TRBD1 (5 bases). The length of the CDR3 is 14 residues. V was trimmed by 4 bases and J by 4 bases, leaving 10 bases between them. Germline CDR1 KGHSH, CDR2 LQKENI. As DNA, the CDR3 is TGTGCCAGCTCACACGGCAGGGCCACCGGGGAGCTGTTTTTT. Its protein is CASSHGRATGELFF.

In this sample, this clonotype turned up a few times. V is TRBV18 and J is TRBJ1-5, with TRBD1 as a possible D gene (5 bases). V lost 2 bases and J 6 bases, leaving 17 bases between the germline ends. The CDR3 has 16 amino acids. Germline-derived CDR1 and CDR2 are KGHSH and LQKENI. CDR3 region: CASSPGGRLQGQPQHF. The CDR3 coding sequence is TGTGCCAGCTCACCAGGCGGGAGGCTGCAGGGTCAGCCCCAGCATTTT.

This clonotype has a handful of counts. V is TRBV6-1 and J is TRBJ1-1; 7 bases align to TRBD1. V lost 6 bases, J lost 3 bases, and 7 bases stayed unmatched. The CDR3 contains 14 residues. Germline lookup yields CDR1 MNHNS and CDR2 SASEGT. The CDR3 spells CASRAPTGYTEAFF. DNA of the CDR3: TGTGCCAGCAGAGCCCCGACAGGGTACACTGAAGCTTTCTTT.

The rearrangement links TRBV6-1 to TRBJ1-1; perhaps TRBD1 as D (6 bases). Trimming shortened V by 6 bases and J by 1 base, and 12 bases separated the two germline ends. The CDR3 covers 14 residues. Germline loops: CDR1 MNHNS, CDR2 SASEGT. The CDR3 protein is CASSTGLGNTEAFF. In DNA form, the CDR3 reads TGTGCCAGCAGCACAGGGTTGGGGAACACTGAAGCTTTCTTT.

The chain employs TRBV27 and TRBJ1-2; D is undetermined. The V gene lost 5 bases and the J gene lost 0 bases, with 16 bases spanning the gap. The CDR3 is 16 residues long. The germline V gene encodes CDR1 MNHEY and CDR2 SMNVEV (reference sequence). The CDR3 DNA sequence: TGTGCCAGCAGTCCGTCCCGCAGACTTTCTAACTATGGCTACACCTTC. Protein product: CASSPSRRLSNYGYTF.

This chain joins TRBV5-1 and TRBJ1-1; maybe TRBD1 (5 bases). Trimming pared 0 bases from V and 1 base from J, leaving 13 bases between. CDR1 and CDR2 from the germline V gene are SGHRS and YFSETQ. This CDR3 is 16 amino acids long. CDR3 region: CASSLALGRENTEAFF. The CDR3 DNA follows: TGCGCCAGCAGCTTGGCCCTGGGCAGGGAGAACACTGAAGCTTTCTTT.

Many counts were recorded for this clonotype. The V and J genes are TRBV15 and TRBJ1-1; no reliable D call. There are 13 residues in the CDR3. Germline V gives CDR1 LNHNV, CDR2 YYDKDF (reference sequence). Trimming cost V 1 base and J 1 base, with 4 bases left between them. CDR3: CATSRAANTEAFF. Here the CDR3 DNA reads TGTGCCACCAGCAGAGCGGCGAACACTGAAGCTTTCTTT.

V gene TRBV25-1 combines with J gene TRBJ2-5; D not resolved. There are 13 residues in the CDR3. The germline V gene has CDR1 MGHDK and CDR2 SYGVNS. Trimming shortened V by 0 bases and J by 5 bases, and 7 bases separated the two germline ends. DNA of the CDR3: TGTGCCAGCAGTGAATATGGCCTGGAGACCCAGTACTTC. Its translation: CASSEYGLETQYF.

This clonotype was observed many times. The rearrangement uses TRBV6-2 or TRBV6-3 and TRBJ1-1; D is perhaps TRBD1 (5 bases). The CDR3 sequence is 14 residues long. The germline gives CDR1 MNHEY, CDR2 SVGEGT. Between the trimmed V and J ends, which lost 0 bases and 4 bases, there was a span of 9 bases. CDR3 protein: CASSYSWQGTEAFF. Written as DNA, the CDR3 is TGTGCCAGCAGTTACTCTTGGCAGGGCACTGAAGCTTTCTTT.